A single sample gave rise to the 23 T cell receptor beta chains below, sequenced in a study of CD8 T cells in ankylosing spondylitis. General observations from the study: In ankylosing spondylitis blood, a motif of roughly eight highly homologous TCR beta variants appeared characteristic.

Their cognate antigens are unknown. TCRdb ran MiXCR on the 5' RACE reads and lists one entry per CDR3 protein. Found here are 700,000 to 850,000 distinct CDR3 sequences, about 12% of them singletons; the top ten hold roughly 0.51%. The sequenced sample was blood, either unsorted or a sorted T cell fraction (not recorded which). The receptor set was obtained from a male donor with ankylosing spondylitis.

This sequence joins TRBV21-1 and TRBJ2-5; no check of the table's D call, TRBD1, against the DNA was made. TRBV21-1 corresponds to a pseudogene. The CDR3 spans 14 residues. The CDR3 DNA follows: TGTGCCAGCAGCCCCCCGCGGGGCGGGGAGACCCAGTACTTC. Protein product: CASSPPRGGETQYF.

The chain is built from TRBV4-2 and TRBJ2-5, with 8 bases matching TRBD1. This CDR3 region has 15 residues. The V gene end was trimmed by 4 bases and the J gene end by 3 bases; junction bases not matched to a gene: 7. Germline V gives CDR1 LGHNA, CDR2 YNFKEQ. CDR3 DNA sequence: TGTGCCAGCAGCCTTCCGGGACAGGCCAAAGAGACCCAGTACTTC. It encodes CASSLPGQAKETQYF.

This clonotype was found a few times. The chain joins TRBV18 to TRBJ2-7; D possibly matches TRBD1 or TRBD2 (6 bases each). Deletions cut 2 bases from V and 2 bases from J, with 16 bases between. Germline V gene lookup returns CDR1 KGHSH and CDR2 LQKENI. The CDR3 contains 16 residues. CDR3 nucleotides: TGTGCCAGCTCACCAACATTCGGGGGCTCCCCCTACGAGCAGTACTTC. Translation gives CASSPTFGGSPYEQYF.

This chain links TRBV5-1 with TRBJ1-1; 8 positions agree with TRBD1. The CDR3 is made up of 15 amino acids. Trimming at V came to 4 bases and at J to 2 bases, leaving 7 bases not matched to a gene. Per the germline V gene, CDR1 is SGHRS and CDR2 is YFSETQ. In DNA form, the CDR3 reads TGCGCCAGCAGCACGGGACAGGCAATAAACACTGAAGCTTTCTTT. This translates into CASSTGQAINTEAFF.

The CDR3 protein is CSVVRGVVADTQYF. As DNA, the CDR3 is TGCAGCGTTGTGCGGGGGGTCGTTGCAGATACGCAGTATTTT. The chain combines TRBV29-1 with TRBJ2-3, with 8 bases that match TRBD2. Trimming removed 4 bases from V and 4 bases from J; junction bases left unmatched: 7. Germline values: CDR1 SQVTM, CDR2 ANQGSEA. The CDR3 runs to 14 residues.

J is TRBJ2-3 and V is TRBV5-1; 7 bases map to TRBD2. Looked up from germline, CDR1 is SGHRS and CDR2 is YFSETQ. The V and J ends lost 4 bases and 5 bases, in that order; junction bases with no gene match: 13. The CDR3 loop spans 16 amino acids. Written as DNA, the CDR3 is TGCGCCAGCAGCCCACAAAGGGCGGGAGCGGTAGATACGCAGTATTTT. Translated: CASSPQRAGAVDTQYF.

The CDR3, as DNA: TGTGCCAGCAGCTTGGGACACTACACAGATACGCAGTATTTT. Amino acids: CASSLGHYTDTQYF. V usage is TRBV5-6 and J usage is TRBJ2-3, with D unresolved. Germline CDR1 and CDR2: SGHDT and YYEEEE. The CDR3 runs 14 residues. Trimming removed 0 bases from V and 2 bases from J, with 7 bases in between.

This clonotype has a handful of counts. V is TRBV20-1 and J is TRBJ2-7; D unclear. Deletions cut 1 base from V and 2 bases from J, with 9 bases between. CDR1 and CDR2 (germline): DFQATT, SNEGSKA (reference sequence). This CDR3 has 13 amino acids. Written as DNA, the CDR3 is TGCAGTGCTAGAGTGGCACCAGCCTACGAGCAGTACTTC. It is translated as CSARVAPAYEQYF.

This clonotype was observed many times. The chain's CDR3 is CSARYPGTGTNEQFF. CDR3 bases: TGCAGTGCTAGGTATCCCGGGACAGGGACCAATGAGCAGTTCTTC. The genes are TRBV20-1 and TRBJ2-1; 9 nucleotides line up with TRBD1. The J segment lost 6 bases and the V segment lost 3 bases, leaving 9 bases of the junction unmatched. Germline values: CDR1 DFQATT, CDR2 SNEGSKA (reference sequence). The CDR3 extends over 15 amino acids.

The V call is TRBV4-3, the J call TRBJ1-2; 8 bases agree with TRBD1. Germline V gives CDR1 LGHNA, CDR2 YSLEER. V was pared by 3 bases and J by 4 bases, with 7 bases of the junction left unmatched. CDR3 length equals 15 residues. In DNA, the CDR3 is TGCGCCAGCAGCCAGATCGACAGGGGCGGCTATGGCTACACCTTC. Amino acid sequence: CASSQIDRGGYGYTF.

The chain employs TRBV11-3 and TRBJ2-1; a possible D gene is TRBD2 (6 bases). Germline V gene lookup returns CDR1 SGHNT and CDR2 YENEEA. Trimming cost V 6 bases and J 6 bases, with 15 bases left between them. The CDR3 runs 14 residues. CDR3 coding DNA: TGTGCCAGCAGTCCAAGCGGGCGCCCCAATGAGCAGTTCTTC. Translation: CASSPSGRPNEQFF.

The V call is TRBV11-2, the J call TRBJ2-1, with D perhaps matching TRBD2 (6 bases). Between the trimmed V and J ends, which lost 5 bases and 0 bases, there was a span of 20 bases. Per germline, CDR1 SGHAT and CDR2 FQNNGV. The CDR3 is made up of 18 amino acids. CDR3: CASSQSGSSGGSYNEQFF. In DNA, the CDR3 is TGTGCCAGCAGCCAATCTGGTAGTAGCGGAGGCTCCTACAATGAGCAGTTCTTC.

In this sample, this clonotype turned up a few times. The rearrangement uses TRBV24-1 and TRBJ2-7; unclear D gene. V lost 1 base and J lost 7, with 7 bases in between. In germline, CDR1 is KGHDR, CDR2 SFDVKD. The CDR3 extends over 12 amino acids. The CDR3: CATSDFSAEQYF. Here the CDR3 DNA reads TGTGCCACCAGTGATTTCTCTGCAGAGCAGTACTTC.

This clonotype has just a few counts. The V call is TRBV7-2, the J call TRBJ1-5; 7 nucleotides align to TRBD1. Germline assignment: CDR1 SGHTA and CDR2 FQGNSA. This CDR3 has 15 amino acids. V lost 8 bases to trimming and J lost 0 bases; unmatched junction nucleotides: 7. CDR3 protein: CASGQGGYSNQPQHF. Written as DNA, the CDR3 is TGTGCCAGCGGCCAGGGGGGATATAGCAATCAGCCCCAGCATTTT.

V and J are TRBV5-1 and TRBJ2-3; tentative D call: TRBD2 (6 bases). In germline, CDR1 is SGHRS, CDR2 YFSETQ. CDR3 length equals 14 residues. Trimming removed 2 bases at V and 2 bases at J, with 9 bases between. CDR3 coding DNA: TGCGCCAGCAGCTTCCCGGGGGTCACAGATACGCAGTATTTT. It encodes CASSFPGVTDTQYF.

This clonotype has more than one count but fewer than ten. The V and J genes are TRBV20-1 and TRBJ2-7; 8 bases map to TRBD1. This CDR3 spans 13 amino acids. V shed 5 bases and J 0 bases; nucleotides not matched to a gene: 3. The germline V gene encodes CDR1 DFQATT and CDR2 SNEGSKA (reference sequence). The CDR3 spells CSAHRGVSYEQYF. The CDR3 bases are TGCAGTGCTCACAGGGGGGTCTCCTACGAGCAGTACTTC.

This clonotype was picked up many times. V and J are TRBV6-5 and TRBJ2-5, with 8 nucleotides matching TRBD1. Per germline, CDR1 MNHEY and CDR2 SVGAGI. This CDR3 has 16 residues. J gave up 2 bases and V 0 bases, and 5 bases lay outside the gene matches. The CDR3 spells CASSYSGTGRQETQYF. DNA for the CDR3: TGTGCCAGCAGTTACTCGGGGACAGGCCGACAAGAGACCCAGTACTTC.

This clonotype was detected a few times. The CDR3 reads CASSKGVGGRQETQYF. In DNA, the CDR3 is TGTGCCAGCAGCAAAGGGGTAGGGGGCCGCCAAGAGACCCAGTACTTC. The chain is built from TRBV21-1 and TRBJ2-5; TRBD1 reflects the table's D call only, with no check against the DNA. TRBV21-1 is a pseudogene locus. CDR3 size: 16 residues.

This chain connects TRBV29-1 to TRBJ1-1; no firm D call. The CDR3 totals 10 residues. Germline assignment: CDR1 SQVTM and CDR2 ANQGSEA. The germline V and J ends were trimmed by 5 bases and 8 bases, with 9 bases remaining between them. The CDR3 nucleotides are TGCAGCGTTAAGTTCCGGGAAGCTTTCTTT. This encodes CSVKFREAFF.

This clonotype was found many times. The chain recombines TRBV7-3 with TRBJ2-1; 7 nucleotides line up with TRBD1. The germline CDR1 and CDR2 sequences are SGHTA and FQGTGA. After removal of 4 bases from V and 7 bases from J, the junction contained 4 bases not matched to a gene. CDR3 length: 13 residues. DNA for the CDR3: TGTGCCAGCAGCTACCAGACAGGGAATGAGCAGTTCTTC. It is translated as CASSYQTGNEQFF.

This clonotype has just a few counts. The chain is built from TRBV12-3 or TRBV12-4 and TRBJ2-5; D uncertain. The V end was cut by 9 bases, the J end by 2 bases, with 13 bases between. The CDR3 is 13 amino acids. In DNA, the CDR3 is TGTGCCAGTCGGGCGGCAGCTCAAGAGACCCAGTACTTC. Protein product: CASRAAAQETQYF.

This clonotype has just a few counts. The J gene is TRBJ2-7, the V gene TRBV6-1; D unclear. The germline V gene has CDR1 MNHNS and CDR2 SASEGT. CDR3 length: 11 residues. The ends were cut back, 2 bases at V and 9 bases at J, with 8 bases in the middle. The CDR3 here is CASSEQVGQYF. The CDR3 nucleotides are TGTGCCAGCAGTGAACAGGTTGGGCAGTACTTC.

The genes are TRBV7-2 and TRBJ1-2; possibly TRBD1 for D (5 bases). Trimming pared 0 bases from V and 14 bases from J, leaving 19 bases between. This CDR3 is 14 amino acids long. Germline values: CDR1 SGHTA, CDR2 FQGNSA. The CDR3: CASSLAGGFRAGTF. As DNA, the CDR3 is TGTGCCAGCAGCTTAGCCGGAGGGTTCAGGGCTGGAACCTTC.